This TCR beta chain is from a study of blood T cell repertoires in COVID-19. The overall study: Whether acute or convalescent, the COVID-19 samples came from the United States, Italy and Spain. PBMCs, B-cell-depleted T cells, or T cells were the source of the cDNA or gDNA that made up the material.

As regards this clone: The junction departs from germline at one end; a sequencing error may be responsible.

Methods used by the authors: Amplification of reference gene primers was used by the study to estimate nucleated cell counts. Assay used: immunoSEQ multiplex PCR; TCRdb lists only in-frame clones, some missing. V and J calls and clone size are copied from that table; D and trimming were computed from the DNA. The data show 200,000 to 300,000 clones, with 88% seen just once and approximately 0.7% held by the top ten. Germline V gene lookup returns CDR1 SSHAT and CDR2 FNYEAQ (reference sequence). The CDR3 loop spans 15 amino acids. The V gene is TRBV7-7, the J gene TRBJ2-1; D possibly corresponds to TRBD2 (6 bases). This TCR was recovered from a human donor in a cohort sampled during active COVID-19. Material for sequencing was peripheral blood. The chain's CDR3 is CASSLGAGNYNEQFF. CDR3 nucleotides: TGTGCTAGCAGCTTAGGGGCGGGAAACTACAATGAGCAGTTCTTC.